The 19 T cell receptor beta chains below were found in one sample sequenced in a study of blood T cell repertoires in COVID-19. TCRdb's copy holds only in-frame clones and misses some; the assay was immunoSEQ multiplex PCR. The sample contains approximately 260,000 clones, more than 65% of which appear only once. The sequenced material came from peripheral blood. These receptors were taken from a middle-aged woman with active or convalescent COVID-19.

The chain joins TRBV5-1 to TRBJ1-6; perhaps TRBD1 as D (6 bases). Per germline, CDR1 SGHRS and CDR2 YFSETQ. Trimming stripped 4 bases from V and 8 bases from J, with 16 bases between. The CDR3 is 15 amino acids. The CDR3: CASSQQQGGDSPLHF. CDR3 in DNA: TGCGCCAGCAGCCAACAACAGGGTGGTGATTCACCCCTCCACTTT.

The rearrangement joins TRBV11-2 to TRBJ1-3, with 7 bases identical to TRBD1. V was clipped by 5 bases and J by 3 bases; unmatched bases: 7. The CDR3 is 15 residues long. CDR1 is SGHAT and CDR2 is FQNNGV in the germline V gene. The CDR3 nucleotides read TGTGCCAGCAGCATCTACAGGGGCAGTGGAAACACCATATATTTT. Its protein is CASSIYRGSGNTIYF.

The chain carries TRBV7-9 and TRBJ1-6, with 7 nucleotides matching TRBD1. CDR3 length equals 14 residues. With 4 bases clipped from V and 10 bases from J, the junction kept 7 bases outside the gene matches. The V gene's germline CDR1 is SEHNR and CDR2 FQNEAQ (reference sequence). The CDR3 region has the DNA TGTGCCAGCAGCTCTGGACAGGTACTCTCACCCCTCCACTTT. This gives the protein CASSSGQVLSPLHF.

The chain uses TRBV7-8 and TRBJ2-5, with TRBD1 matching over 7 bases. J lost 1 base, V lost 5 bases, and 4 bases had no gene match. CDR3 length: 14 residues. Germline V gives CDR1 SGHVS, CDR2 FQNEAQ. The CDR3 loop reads CASSRDRAQETQYF. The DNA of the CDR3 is TGTGCCAGCAGCCGAGACAGGGCCCAAGAGACCCAGTACTTC.

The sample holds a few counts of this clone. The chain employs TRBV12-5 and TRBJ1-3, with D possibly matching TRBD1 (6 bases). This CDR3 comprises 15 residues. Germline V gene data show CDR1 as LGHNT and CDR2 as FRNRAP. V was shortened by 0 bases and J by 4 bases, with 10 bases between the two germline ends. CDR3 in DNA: TGTGCTAGTGGTTTGGTCACAGGGTGGGGAAACACCATATATTTT. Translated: CASGLVTGWGNTIYF.

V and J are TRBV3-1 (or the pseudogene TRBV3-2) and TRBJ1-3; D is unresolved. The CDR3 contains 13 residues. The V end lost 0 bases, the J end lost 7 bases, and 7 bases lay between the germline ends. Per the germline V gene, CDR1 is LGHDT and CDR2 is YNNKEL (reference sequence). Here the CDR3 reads CASSQDYRNTIYF. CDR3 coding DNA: TGTGCCAGCAGCCAAGATTATCGGAACACCATATATTTT.

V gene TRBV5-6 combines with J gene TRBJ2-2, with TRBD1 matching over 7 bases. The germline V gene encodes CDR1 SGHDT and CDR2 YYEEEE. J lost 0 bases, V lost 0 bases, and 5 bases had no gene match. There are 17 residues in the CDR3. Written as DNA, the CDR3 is TGTGCCAGCAGCTTGGGCTGGGGGACAGCGAACACCGGGGAGCTGTTTTTT. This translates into CASSLGWGTANTGELFF. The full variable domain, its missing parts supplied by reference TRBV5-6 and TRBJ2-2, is DAGVTQSPTHLIKTRGQQVTLRCSPKSGHDTVSWYQQALGQGPQFIFQYYEEEERQRGNFPDRFSGHQFPNYSSELNVNALLLGDSALYLCASSLGWGTANTGELFFGEGSRLTVL.

In DNA, the CDR3 is TGCGCCAGCAGCCCCGACCGATACAGTTCACCCCTCCACTTT. It codes for CASSPDRYSSPLHF. The chain couples TRBV10-2 to TRBJ1-6, with unresolved D. The V gene lost 6 bases and the J gene lost 9 bases, with 15 bases spanning the gap. CDR3 length: 14 amino acids. Germline V gene sequence: CDR1 WSHSY, CDR2 SAAADI.

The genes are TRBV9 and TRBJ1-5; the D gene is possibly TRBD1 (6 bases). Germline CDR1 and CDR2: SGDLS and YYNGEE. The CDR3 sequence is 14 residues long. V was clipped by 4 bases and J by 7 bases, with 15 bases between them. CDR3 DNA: TGTGCCAGCAGCACGACAGGAGCTCACCAGCCCCAGCATTTT. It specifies CASSTTGAHQPQHF.

This chain's CDR3 is CASSVDWTRADTQYF. CDR3 coding DNA: TGTGCCAGCAGCGTAGATTGGACTAGGGCAGATACGCAGTATTTT. This chain joins TRBV9 and TRBJ2-3; 7 positions match TRBD2. The CDR3 has 15 amino acids. Germline V gene lookup returns CDR1 SGDLS and CDR2 YYNGEE. Trimming cost V 0 bases and J 4 bases; bases outside gene matches: 5.

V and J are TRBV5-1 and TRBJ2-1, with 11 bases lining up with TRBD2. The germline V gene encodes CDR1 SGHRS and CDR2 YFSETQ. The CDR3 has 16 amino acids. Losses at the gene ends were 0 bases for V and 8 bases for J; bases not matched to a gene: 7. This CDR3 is CASSLAETSGEDEQFF. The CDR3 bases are TGCGCCAGCAGCTTGGCCGAGACTAGCGGGGAGGATGAGCAGTTCTTC.

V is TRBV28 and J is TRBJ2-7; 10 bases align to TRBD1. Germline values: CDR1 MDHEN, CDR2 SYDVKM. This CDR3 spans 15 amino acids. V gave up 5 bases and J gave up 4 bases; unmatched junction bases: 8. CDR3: CASSRPGQGLYEQYV. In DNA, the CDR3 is TGTGCCAGCAGTCGTCCGGGACAGGGGTTATACGAGCAGTACGTC.

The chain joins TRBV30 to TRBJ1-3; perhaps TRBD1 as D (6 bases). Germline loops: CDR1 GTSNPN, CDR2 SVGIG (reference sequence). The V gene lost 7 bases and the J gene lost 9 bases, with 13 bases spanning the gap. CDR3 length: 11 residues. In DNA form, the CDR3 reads TGTGCCTCCAAACAGGGCGTCACCATATATTTT. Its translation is CASKQGVTIYF.

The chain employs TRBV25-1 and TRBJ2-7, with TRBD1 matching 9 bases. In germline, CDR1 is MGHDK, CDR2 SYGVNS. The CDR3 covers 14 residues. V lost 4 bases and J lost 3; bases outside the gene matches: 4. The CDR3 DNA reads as TGTGCCAGCAGTGTACCGGGACAGGGCTACGAGCAGTACTTC. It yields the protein CASSVPGQGYEQYF.

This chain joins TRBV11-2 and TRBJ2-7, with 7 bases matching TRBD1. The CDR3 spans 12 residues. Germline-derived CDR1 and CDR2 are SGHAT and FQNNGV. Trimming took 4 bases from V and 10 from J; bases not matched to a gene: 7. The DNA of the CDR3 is TGTGCCAGCAGCTACACAAGGGGGCAACAGTACTTC. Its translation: CASSYTRGQQYF.

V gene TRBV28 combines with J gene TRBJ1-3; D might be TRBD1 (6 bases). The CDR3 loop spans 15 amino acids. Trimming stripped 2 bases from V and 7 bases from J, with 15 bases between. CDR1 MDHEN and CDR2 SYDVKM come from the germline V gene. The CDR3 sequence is CASSLPGAYMNTIYF. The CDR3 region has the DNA TGTGCCAGCAGTTTACCAGGGGCTTATATGAACACCATATATTTT.

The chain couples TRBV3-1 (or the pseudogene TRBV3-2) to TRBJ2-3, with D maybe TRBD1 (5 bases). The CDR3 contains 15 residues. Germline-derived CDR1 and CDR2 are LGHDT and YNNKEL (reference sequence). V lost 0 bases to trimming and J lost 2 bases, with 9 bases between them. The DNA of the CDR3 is TGTGCCAGCAGCCAAGATGGGGCATACACAGATACGCAGTATTTT. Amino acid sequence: CASSQDGAYTDTQYF.

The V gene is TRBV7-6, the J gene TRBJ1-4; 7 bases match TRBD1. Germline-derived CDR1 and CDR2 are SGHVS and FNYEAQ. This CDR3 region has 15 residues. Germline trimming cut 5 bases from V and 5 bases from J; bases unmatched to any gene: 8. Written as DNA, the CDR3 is TGTGCCAGCAGCCCCGGGGACAGCCAAAATGAAAAACTGTTTTTT. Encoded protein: CASSPGDSQNEKLFF.

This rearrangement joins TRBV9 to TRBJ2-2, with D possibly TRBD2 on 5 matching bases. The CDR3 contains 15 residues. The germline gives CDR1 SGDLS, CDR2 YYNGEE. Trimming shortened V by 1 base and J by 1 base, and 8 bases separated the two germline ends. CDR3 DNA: TGTGCCAGCAGCGTACTTGCGGGGAACACCGGGGAGCTGTTTTTT. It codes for CASSVLAGNTGELFF.